Following are 24 T cell receptor beta chains from one sample sequenced in a study of ipilimumab plus nivolumab after autologous stem cell transplantation. Measured with immunoSEQ multiplex PCR; TCRdb has only the in-frame clones, and not every one. The table lists about 9,800 clones, about 72% of them singletons, with roughly 19% in the top ten. This specimen was PBMCs, taken in a trial of ipilimumab plus nivolumab as post-transplant consolidation. The receptor set was obtained from a female donor with multiple myeloma.

The gene calls are TRBV10-1 and TRBJ1-2, with D unclear. The CDR3 has 16 amino acids. CDR1 is WNHNN and CDR2 is SYGVQD in the germline V gene (reference sequence). V was shortened by 8 bases and J by 5 bases, with 24 bases between the two germline ends. The CDR3 coding sequence is TGCGCCAGCCGTAGCAAGGGTCGCGCACAAAATTATGGCTACACCTTC. It codes for CASRSKGRAQNYGYTF.

The chain couples TRBV19 to TRBJ2-5; no clear D gene. Judging by the DNA end, TRBJ2-7 fits better; the J call may be wrong. Germline V gene sequence: CDR1 LNHDA, CDR2 SQIVND (reference sequence). This CDR3 is 14 amino acids long. CDR3 in DNA: TGTGCCAGTAGTCCCCAGACCGGTTTCTACGAGCAGTACTTC. It specifies CASSPQTGFYEQYF.

V is TRBV4-1 and J is TRBJ2-2; D may be TRBD2 (6 bases). V lost 1 base, J lost 1 base, and 13 bases lay in between. There are 17 residues in the CDR3. The V gene's germline CDR1 is MGHRA and CDR2 YSYEKL. CDR3 sequence (DNA): TGCGCCAGCAGCCAAGTGGGTAGCGGAAGGAACACCGGGGAGCTGTTTTTT. Residues: CASSQVGSGRNTGELFF.

The chain couples TRBV10-2 to TRBJ2-7; TRBD2 matches at 8 bases. The CDR3 runs to 13 residues. Losses at the gene ends were 10 bases for V and 5 bases for J; bases not matched to a gene: 10. The germline V gene encodes CDR1 WSHSY and CDR2 SAAADI. Here the CDR3 reads CATKLGGGDEQYF. For the CDR3, the DNA is TGCGCCACGAAACTCGGGGGGGGCGACGAGCAGTACTTC.

CDR3 coding DNA: TGTGCCAGCAGTTTAATTAGCGGGGGCTTAAACAATGAGCAGTTCTTC. As protein: CASSLISGGLNNEQFF. The chain couples TRBV28 to TRBJ2-1; TRBD2 agrees at 9 bases. Germline V lookup: CDR1 MDHEN, CDR2 SYDVKM. Trimming removed 2 bases from V and 5 bases from J; junction bases left unmatched: 7. CDR3 length: 16 residues.

The genes are TRBV20-1 and TRBJ2-1, with unresolved D. CDR3 size: 10 residues. V was shortened by 6 bases and J by 15 bases, with 15 bases between the two germline ends. Germline assignment: CDR1 DFQATT and CDR2 SNEGSKA (reference sequence). Here the CDR3 DNA reads TGCAGTGCCGGTCCCGGCTACGGGTTCTTC. Its translation: CSAGPGYGFF.

The V and J genes are TRBV4-3 and TRBJ2-3; D is undetermined. The CDR3 extends over 18 amino acids. V shed 1 base and J shed 1 base, with 18 bases lying between them. Germline V gene sequence: CDR1 LGHNA, CDR2 YSLEER. CDR3 region: CASSQVGLFAEGTDTQYF. CDR3 DNA sequence: TGCGCCAGCAGCCAAGTTGGTCTGTTCGCGGAAGGCACAGATACGCAGTATTTT.

This clone was seen a single time. The chain uses TRBV6-5 and TRBJ1-5; the D gene is possibly TRBD1 (5 bases). The CDR3 totals 14 residues. CDR1 MNHEY and CDR2 SVGAGI come from the germline V gene. Trimming cost V 6 bases and J 0 bases, with 9 bases left between them. The CDR3: CASREGVSNQPQHF. The CDR3 DNA follows: TGTGCCAGCAGAGAAGGGGTTAGCAATCAGCCCCAGCATTTT.

J is TRBJ1-2 and V is TRBV7-2, with D possibly TRBD1 on 5 matching bases. Trimming left V 3 bases short and J 4 bases short, with 15 bases between. The CDR3 is 15 amino acids. Germline CDR1 SGHTA, CDR2 FQGNSA. CDR3 loop: CASSFQFEGSYGYTF. The CDR3 DNA sequence: TGTGCCAGCAGCTTTCAATTTGAGGGGAGCTATGGCTACACCTTC.

As DNA, the CDR3 is TGTGCCAGCAGCTTAGATCCCACTAGCGGGAAGCAGTACTTC. Protein product: CASSLDPTSGKQYF. The chain couples TRBV7-2 to TRBJ2-7, with 10 bases fitting TRBD2. The trim removed 1 base at V and 8 bases at J, leaving 5 bases unmatched. The germline gives CDR1 SGHTA, CDR2 FQGNSA. The CDR3 sequence is 14 residues long.

This sequence joins TRBV5-6 and TRBJ1-5, with D tentatively TRBD1 (5 bases). Germline V gene sequence: CDR1 SGHDT, CDR2 YYEEEE. V lost 6 bases and J lost 4, with 20 bases in between. The CDR3 covers 16 residues. The CDR3 loop reads CASNLWGEPRNQPQHF. The CDR3 nucleotides read TGTGCCAGCAACCTATGGGGGGAGCCTCGGAATCAGCCCCAGCATTTT. Full variable domain (rest looked up from reference TRBV5-6 and TRBJ1-5): DAGVTQSPTHLIKTRGQQVTLRCSPKSGHDTVSWYQQALGQGPQFIFQYYEEEERQRGNFPDRFSGHQFPNYSSELNVNALLLGDSALYLCASNLWGEPRNQPQHFGDGTRLSIL.

The chain joins TRBV6-6 to TRBJ2-7, with unresolved D. This CDR3 spans 14 amino acids. Germline assignment: CDR1 MNHNY and CDR2 SVGAGI (reference sequence). Trimming shortened V by 2 bases and J by 3 bases, and 11 bases separated the two germline ends. As DNA, the CDR3 is TGTGCCAGCAGTTACCCTGGGTTCGTCTACGAGCAGTACTTC. This gives the protein CASSYPGFVYEQYF.

A word on this clone: One end of the junction is discordant with germline, which a read error may explain. Other DNA sequences in this specimen translate into the identical CDR3. The genes are TRBV28 and TRBJ1-1; D not resolved. This CDR3 contains 11 residues. Germline lookup yields CDR1 MDHEN and CDR2 SYDVKM. CDR3 bases: TGTGCCAGCAGTTTACAAGGTGAAGCCTTCTTT. Its protein product is CASSLQGEAFF. The whole variable domain, filled in from reference TRBV28 and TRBJ1-1, reads DVKVTQSSRYLVKRTGEKVFLECVQDMDHENMFWYRQDPGLGLRLIYFSYDVKMKEKGDIPEGYSVSREKKERFSLILESASTNQTSMYLCASSLQGEAFFGQGTRLTVV.

This clone was detected once. The gene calls are TRBV4-2 and TRBJ2-1; D might be TRBD1 or TRBD2, each matching 5 bases. Germline-derived CDR1 and CDR2 are LGHNA and YNFKEQ. This CDR3 is built from 14 residues. The V end lost 5 bases, the J end lost 10 bases, and 18 bases lay between the germline ends. The CDR3 DNA is TGTGCCAGCAGCTTGGGGAGAGGGGAAGGGGAGCAGTTCTTC. This sequence encodes CASSLGRGEGEQFF.

This sequence joins TRBV7-2 and TRBJ1-2, with D unclear. Trimming cost V 5 bases and J 4 bases, with 11 bases left between them. This CDR3 contains 13 residues. Germline V gene lookup returns CDR1 SGHTA and CDR2 FQGNSA. CDR3 coding DNA: TGTGCCAGCAGCCGCGGCGGGAGCTATGGCTACACCTTC. Residues: CASSRGGSYGYTF.

The chain uses TRBV7-2 and TRBJ1-2, with a possible D match to TRBD1 (5 bases). CDR1 and CDR2 (germline): SGHTA, FQGNSA. The length of the CDR3 is 15 residues. The V and J ends lost 5 bases and 8 bases respectively, with 21 bases between them. The CDR3 here is CASSPRLGGGKGYTF. The CDR3 DNA is TGTGCCAGCAGCCCCCGGCTGGGGGGAGGGAAGGGCTACACCTTC.

This chain joins TRBV6-5 and TRBJ1-1; the D is unclear. The CDR3 covers 14 residues. Germline-derived CDR1 and CDR2 are MNHEY and SVGAGI. V was shortened by 5 bases and J by 3 bases, with 13 bases between the two germline ends. DNA of the CDR3: TGTGCCAGCAGTGCCGGGGTCGGGGACACTGAAGCTTTCTTT. It codes for CASSAGVGDTEAFF.

The CDR3 loop reads CASSQPSRTDTQYF. The DNA for the CDR3 is TGTGCCAGCAGCCAACCCTCACGCACAGATACGCAGTATTTT. This chain links TRBV14 with TRBJ2-3; no clear D gene. Germline loops: CDR1 SGHDN, CDR2 FVKESK. CDR3 length equals 14 residues. V was shortened by 2 bases and J by 1 base, with 7 bases between the two germline ends.

This sequence joins TRBV4-3 and TRBJ1-2; D is unclear. The germline gives CDR1 LGHNA, CDR2 YSLEER. Trimming removed 0 bases from V and 1 base from J, with 12 bases in between. CDR3 length: 16 residues. The CDR3 here is CASSQEALYYNYGYTF. CDR3 in DNA: TGCGCCAGCAGCCAAGAGGCGCTCTACTATAACTATGGCTACACCTTC.

CDR3 in DNA: TGTGCCAGCAGCTTCGGGCCGAACACTGAAGCTTTCTTT. This translates into CASSFGPNTEAFF. This chain uses TRBV11-2 with TRBJ1-1; D not certain. This CDR3 region has 13 residues. V gave up 3 bases and J gave up 1 base, with 6 bases separating them. Germline V gene data show CDR1 as SGHAT and CDR2 as FQNNGV.

This clone was picked up a small number of times. The chain joins TRBV10-3 to TRBJ2-3; maybe TRBD1 (6 bases). Trimming shortened V by 6 bases and J by 0 bases, and 10 bases separated the two germline ends. This CDR3 has 14 amino acids. Germline values: CDR1 ENHRY, CDR2 SYGVKD. In DNA form, the CDR3 reads TGTGCCATCAGATTAGGGACAAGCACAGATACGCAGTATTTT. It translates to CAIRLGTSTDTQYF.

The J gene is TRBJ1-1, the V gene TRBV2, with 9 bases identical to TRBD1. CDR1 is SNHLY, CDR2 FYNNEI, per germline. The CDR3 runs to 14 residues. V trimming: 6 bases; J trimming: 2 bases; junction bases outside the gene matches: 4. CDR3 loop: CASSPQGANTEAFF. CDR3 bases: TGTGCCAGCAGCCCACAGGGGGCTAACACTGAAGCTTTCTTT.

This rearrangement joins TRBV6-5 to TRBJ1-1, with D tentatively TRBD1 (5 bases). Germline V gives CDR1 MNHEY, CDR2 SVGAGI. Deletions cut 5 bases from V and 6 bases from J, with 10 bases between. This CDR3 is 12 amino acids long. DNA of the CDR3: TGTGCCAGCAGTCGAACAGGCTCTGAAGCTTTCTTT. Protein: CASSRTGSEAFF.

This CDR3 is CASRLALAGGREQYF. CDR3 nucleotide sequence: TGTGCCAGCAGACTGGCACTAGCGGGAGGGCGCGAGCAGTACTTC. The chain is built from TRBV28 and TRBJ2-7; TRBD2 matches at 13 bases. Germline V lookup: CDR1 MDHEN, CDR2 SYDVKM. The CDR3 spans 15 residues. Trimming cost V 6 bases and J 6 bases; bases outside gene matches: 8.